The clone carrying this T cell receptor (beta chain) was observed at least ten times. As yet, its antigen is unknown. Treg sorting used a CD4+CD25+CD127-/low gate. The CDR3 length is 16 residues. CDR1 is SGHRS, CDR2 YFSETQ, per germline. V was shortened by 2 bases and J by 3 bases, with 18 bases between the two germline ends. General observations from the study: Tumor memory CD4+ T cell TCR gene usage was found to cluster with blood and lymph node memory CD4+ cells and with lymph node naive CD4+ cells.

TCRdb ran MiXCR on the 5' RACE reads and lists one entry per CDR3 protein. The table shows around 30,000 distinct CDR3 sequences, with 25% to 30% occurring only once. This clonotype originated in a female donor with breast cancer. V is TRBV5-1 and J is TRBJ2-7; D unresolved. The sample was tumor-infiltrating Tregs sorted from the breast tumor. CDR3 residues: CASSFKEGYRNYEQYF. In DNA, the CDR3 is TGCGCCAGCAGCTTCAAAGAAGGGTATAGGAACTACGAGCAGTACTTC.